Listed here are 17 T cell receptor beta chains from one sample, sequenced in a study of identifying expanded T cells in peripheral blood. Repertoires were generated with immunoSEQ multiplex PCR, while TCRdb's copy carries only in-frame clones and drops some. The table has some 96,000 clones, around nine tenths seen once; the top ten hold 4.5% to 6.5%. Input material: blood. The source is a person between 18 and 69 years old in good health.

The chain recombines TRBV6-6 with TRBJ1-2; TRBD1 matches at 8 bases. The germline CDR1 and CDR2 sequences are MNHNY and SVGAGI (reference sequence). The CDR3 has 13 residues. The V gene end was trimmed by 5 bases and the J gene end by 6 bases; junction bases not matched to a gene: 5. The CDR3: CASSTPQGDGYTF. The CDR3, as DNA: TGTGCCAGCAGTACCCCACAGGGGGATGGCTACACCTTC.

The J gene is TRBJ1-1, the V gene TRBV10-3; TRBD1 matches 7 bases. The germline V gene encodes CDR1 ENHRY and CDR2 SYGVKD. With 4 bases clipped from V and 4 bases from J, the junction kept 6 bases outside the gene matches. CDR3 length equals 14 residues. The CDR3: CAISGPGGGTEAFF. CDR3 bases: TGTGCCATCAGTGGACCAGGGGGTGGCACTGAAGCTTTCTTT.

The chain couples TRBV29-1 to TRBJ1-2; 7 bases match TRBD1. CDR3 length: 14 amino acids. The ends lost 3 bases at V and 2 bases at J; junction bases unmatched: 6. Germline CDR1 SQVTM, CDR2 ANQGSEA. The CDR3 coding sequence is TGCAGCGTTGACAGGGGACAGAGCAACTATGGCTACACCTTC. Translating it yields CSVDRGQSNYGYTF.

The V gene is TRBV7-6, the J gene TRBJ1-3; the match to TRBD1 covers 9 bases. The ends lost 1 base at V and 3 bases at J; junction bases unmatched: 4. The CDR3 is 16 amino acids. Germline loops: CDR1 SGHVS, CDR2 FNYEAQ. CDR3 residues: CASSLEGQGIGNTIYF. The CDR3 DNA reads as TGTGCCAGCAGCTTAGAGGGACAGGGAATTGGAAACACCATATATTTT.

V usage is TRBV2 and J usage is TRBJ2-1, with 9 bases aligning to TRBD2. V lost 4 bases, J lost 8 bases, and 9 bases stayed unmatched. CDR1 is SNHLY, CDR2 FYNNEI, per germline. The CDR3 covers 15 residues. DNA for the CDR3: TGTGCCAGCAGTGGATCTAGCGGGGCTACGGATGAGCAGTTCTTC. Protein product: CASSGSSGATDEQFF. Full variable domain (outside the CDR3, taken from reference TRBV2 and TRBJ2-1): EPEVTQTPSHQVTQMGQEVILRCVPISNHLYFYWYRQILGQKVEFLVSFYNNEISEKSEIFDDQFSVERPDGSNFTLKIRSTKLEDSAMYFCASSGSSGATDEQFFGPGTRLTVL.

This clone was found once. The junction differs from germline at one of its ends, possibly a read error. The genes are TRBV5-4 and TRBJ1-5, with D possibly being TRBD1 (6 bases). Germline CDR1 and CDR2: SGHNT and YYREEE (reference sequence). This CDR3 is 16 amino acids long. The CDR3 region is CASSVGGPGDNQSQHF. In DNA form, the CDR3 reads TGTGCCAGCAGCGTGGGTGGACCAGGGGACAATCAGTCCCAGCATTTT.

The chain is built from TRBV25-1 and TRBJ2-3; D call uncertain. Trimming left V 6 bases short and J 4 bases short, with 17 bases between. Germline assignment: CDR1 MGHDK and CDR2 SYGVNS. The CDR3 spans 15 residues. The CDR3 coding sequence is TGTGCCAGCAGACAAGCCCTCTCCACCTCAGATACGCAGTATTTT. It translates to CASRQALSTSDTQYF.

This clone was seen only once. This chain joins TRBV6-6 and TRBJ2-3; D assignment may be TRBD1 or TRBD2 (5 bases each). Trimming shortened V by 2 bases and J by 4 bases, and 10 bases separated the two germline ends. The CDR3 totals 14 residues. Germline loops: CDR1 MNHNY, CDR2 SVGAGI (reference sequence). The CDR3 DNA sequence: TGTGCCAGCAGTTACGGGGCGAGGGCAGATACGCAGTATTTT. This encodes CASSYGARADTQYF.

This sequence joins TRBV2 and TRBJ2-3; 9 bases map to TRBD2. Per germline, CDR1 SNHLY and CDR2 FYNNEI. The CDR3 extends over 16 amino acids. V dropped 6 bases and J dropped 1; count of bases not matched to a gene: 8. For the CDR3, the DNA is TGTGCCAGCAGGGCCCGGCGACTAGCGGGCACAGATACGCAGTATTTT. This codes for CASRARRLAGTDTQYF. The variable domain in full, with the rest retrieved from reference TRBV2 and TRBJ2-3, is EPEVTQTPSHQVTQMGQEVILRCVPISNHLYFYWYRQILGQKVEFLVSFYNNEISEKSEIFDDQFSVERPDGSNFTLKIRSTKLEDSAMYFCASRARRLAGTDTQYFGPGTRLTVL.

This chain links TRBV11-2 with TRBJ2-5; D is undetermined. V was clipped by 5 bases and J by 5 bases, with 9 bases between them. There are 12 residues in the CDR3. Germline V gives CDR1 SGHAT, CDR2 FQNNGV. The CDR3 coding sequence is TGTGCCAGCAGCCCGCCGAAGGAGACCCAGTACTTC. Encoded protein: CASSPPKETQYF.

The V gene is TRBV7-9, the J gene TRBJ1-1; no clear D gene. Germline-derived CDR1 and CDR2 are SEHNR and FQNEAQ (reference sequence). V was trimmed by 2 bases and J by 4 bases, leaving 8 bases between them. The CDR3 has 13 residues. The chain's CDR3 is CASSLSEGTEAFF. CDR3 nucleotides: TGTGCCAGCAGCTTATCCGAGGGCACTGAAGCTTTCTTT.

This chain uses TRBV7-9 with TRBJ1-1; TRBD1 matches 10 bases. V shed 5 bases and J 0 bases; nucleotides not matched to a gene: 3. The germline V gene encodes CDR1 SEHNR and CDR2 FQNEAQ (reference sequence). There are 15 residues in the CDR3. The CDR3 bases are TGTGCCAGCAGCATGGGACAGGGGATGAACACTGAAGCTTTCTTT. Protein product: CASSMGQGMNTEAFF.

This chain joins TRBV7-6 and TRBJ1-3, with D tentatively TRBD1 (6 bases). Germline CDR1 reads SGHVS; CDR2 reads FNYEAQ. The CDR3 runs to 15 residues. V was trimmed by 1 base and J by 0 bases, leaving 7 bases between them. This CDR3 reads CASSLDRASGNTIYF. The DNA for the CDR3 is TGTGCCAGCAGCTTAGACAGGGCCTCTGGAAACACCATATATTTT.

The chain combines TRBV6-1 with TRBJ2-1, with 9 nucleotides matching TRBD1. The CDR3 is 16 amino acids. V lost 2 bases to trimming and J lost 4 bases; unmatched junction nucleotides: 6. The germline V gene has CDR1 MNHNS and CDR2 SASEGT. For the CDR3, the DNA is TGTGCCAGCAGTGAACTGACAGGGGGGTTTTACAATGAGCAGTTCTTC. Protein sequence: CASSELTGGFYNEQFF.

This clone appeared a single time. The rearrangement joins TRBV5-4 to TRBJ1-4; D may be TRBD1 (6 bases). Looked up from germline, CDR1 is SGHNT and CDR2 is YYREEE (reference sequence). The V and J ends lost 7 bases and 5 bases respectively, with 12 bases between them. The CDR3 sequence is 13 residues long. In DNA form, the CDR3 reads TGTGCCAGCCGGAGCCAGGGGAATGAAAAACTGTTTTTT. It codes for CASRSQGNEKLFF.

The rearrangement joins TRBV7-2 to TRBJ2-7; D not resolved. The V gene lost 1 base and the J gene lost 0 bases, with 7 bases spanning the gap. Germline loops: CDR1 SGHTA, CDR2 FQGNSA. The CDR3 has 14 amino acids. Here the CDR3 DNA reads TGTGCCAGCAGCTTAGGGCAACTCTCCTACGAGCAGTACTTC. Translation gives CASSLGQLSYEQYF.

V is TRBV5-6 and J is TRBJ2-1, with 11 bases that match TRBD2. The CDR3 has 15 residues. Germline CDR1 is SGHDT and CDR2 is YYEEEE. J was trimmed by 4 bases and V by 4 bases; bases with no gene match: 4. CDR3 in DNA: TGTGCCAGCAGCCCTAGCGGGAGGCTGTACAATGAGCAGTTCTTC. This sequence encodes CASSPSGRLYNEQFF. The variable domain in full, completed from reference TRBV5-6 and TRBJ2-1, reads DAGVTQSPTHLIKTRGQQVTLRCSPKSGHDTVSWYQQALGQGPQFIFQYYEEEERQRGNFPDRFSGHQFPNYSSELNVNALLLGDSALYLCASSPSGRLYNEQFFGPGTRLTVL.